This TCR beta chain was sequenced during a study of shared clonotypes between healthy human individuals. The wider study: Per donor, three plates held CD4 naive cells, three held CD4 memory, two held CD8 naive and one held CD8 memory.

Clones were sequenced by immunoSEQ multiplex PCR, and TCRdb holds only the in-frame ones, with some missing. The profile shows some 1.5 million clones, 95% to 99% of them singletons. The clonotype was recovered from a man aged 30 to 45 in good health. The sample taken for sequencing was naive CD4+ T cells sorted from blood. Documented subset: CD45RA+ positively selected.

CDR3 region: CASSLRNSRYEQYF. As DNA, the CDR3 is TGTGCCAGCAGCTTGCGGAATAGCAGATACGAGCAGTACTTC. This rearrangement joins TRBV5-6 to TRBJ2-7, with D hard to call. The germline gives CDR1 SGHDT, CDR2 YYEEEE. This CDR3 has 14 amino acids. V gave up 1 base and J gave up 4 bases, with 12 bases separating them.